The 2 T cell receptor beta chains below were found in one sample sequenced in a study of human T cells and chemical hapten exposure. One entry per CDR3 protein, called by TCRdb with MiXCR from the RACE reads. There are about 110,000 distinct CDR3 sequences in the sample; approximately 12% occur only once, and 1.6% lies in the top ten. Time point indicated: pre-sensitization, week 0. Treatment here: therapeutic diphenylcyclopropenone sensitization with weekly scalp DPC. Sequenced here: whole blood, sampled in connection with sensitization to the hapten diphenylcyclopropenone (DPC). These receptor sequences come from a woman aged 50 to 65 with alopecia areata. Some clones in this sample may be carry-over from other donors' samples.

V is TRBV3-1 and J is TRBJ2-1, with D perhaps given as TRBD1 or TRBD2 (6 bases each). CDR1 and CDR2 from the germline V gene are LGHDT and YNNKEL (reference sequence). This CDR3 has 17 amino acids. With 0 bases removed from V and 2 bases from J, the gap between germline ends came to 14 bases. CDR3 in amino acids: CASSQDPTGRPYNEQFF. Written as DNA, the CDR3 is TGTGCCAGCAGCCAAGACCCAACAGGGAGGCCCTACAATGAGCAGTTCTTC.

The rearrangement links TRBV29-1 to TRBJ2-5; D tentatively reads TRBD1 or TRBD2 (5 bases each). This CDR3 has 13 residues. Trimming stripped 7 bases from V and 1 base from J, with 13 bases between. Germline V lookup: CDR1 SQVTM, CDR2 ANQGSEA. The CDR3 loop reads CSAGTLLQETQYF. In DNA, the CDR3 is TGCAGCGCCGGGACCCTGCTCCAAGAGACCCAGTACTTC.